This T cell receptor beta chain was observed in a study of blood T cell repertoires in COVID-19. At the level of the study: Sources were T cells, B-cell-depleted T cells, or PBMCs; the material itself was cDNA or gDNA.

The data were produced by immunoSEQ multiplex PCR, yet TCRdb's version contains in-frame clones alone and is incomplete. The repertoire holds 400,000 or so clones, with approximately 86% as singletons. Germline CDR1 reads MNHNS; CDR2 reads SASEGT. This CDR3 contains 17 residues. Germline trimming cut 4 bases from V and 4 bases from J; bases unmatched to any gene: 8. The sample consisted of peripheral blood. This TCR was sampled from a human donor in a cohort sampled during active COVID-19. The chain recombines TRBV6-1 with TRBJ2-5; 14 bases are shared with TRBD2. As DNA, the CDR3 is TGTGCCAGCAGTGCAGGGACTAGCGGGAGATTTGGAGAGACCCAGTACTTC. Protein sequence: CASSAGTSGRFGETQYF.